This T cell receptor beta chain is drawn from a study of cytomegalovirus exposure and HLA in healthy donors. Findings and caveats of the study: As a later analysis showed, several of the most significant clusters appeared to be linked to common viral pathogens. A later analysis found TCR association rates differed by HLA locus, highest for DRB1 and lowest for HLA-C. The study reported that TCR beta sequences accurately predicted HLA-A and HLA-B alleles in most subjects.

The study ran its PCR with 60 Vbeta and 13 Jbeta primers. Repertoires were generated with immunoSEQ multiplex PCR, while TCRdb's copy carries only in-frame clones and drops some. The sample includes 190,000 or so clones, 80% of them seen just once. Whereas donors were nominally healthy upon sampling, unrecorded immune exposures were probable. The CDR3 consists of 16 residues. V was pared by 1 base and J by 1 base, with 5 bases of the junction left unmatched. Germline V gene lookup returns CDR1 SGHNT and CDR2 YENEEA. A word on this clone: Its cognate antigen is unknown.

This chain connects TRBV11-3 to TRBJ2-3; 7 bases line up with TRBD1. Specimen: PBMCs. This clonotype originated in a boy aged 10-17 years in good health and CMV-seronegative. In DNA form, the CDR3 reads TGTGCCAGCAGCTTAGGTTCCGGACAGGGCACAGATACGCAGTATTTT. Amino acid sequence: CASSLGSGQGTDTQYF. Full variable domain (rest looked up from reference TRBV11-3 and TRBJ2-3): EAGVVQSPRYKIIEKKQPVAFWCNPISGHNTLYWYLQNLGQGPELLIRYENEEAVDDSQLPKDRFSAERLKGVDSTLKIQPAELGDSAVYLCASSLGSGQGTDTQYFGPGTRLTVL.